The entry below gives a single T cell receptor beta chain sequence along with its context. This record comes from a study of T cell responses to AZD1222 COVID-19 vaccine. TCRdb's table, derived via immunoSEQ multiplex PCR, lists solely in-frame clones and lacks some. The sample records 92,000 or so clones, 80% to 90% being singletons. V gave up 11 bases and J gave up 5 bases, with 15 bases separating them. Germline assignment: CDR1 ENHRY and CDR2 SYGVKD. The CDR3 covers 13 residues. This material consisted of peripheral blood, taken on day 0 of AZD1222 vaccination. This chain uses TRBV10-3 with TRBJ1-4, with D maybe TRBD1 (5 bases). The clonotype originates from an adult in good health. The CDR3 protein is CAAQGRDNEKLFF. Here the CDR3 DNA reads TGTGCCGCGCAAGGGCGGGACAATGAAAAACTGTTTTTT.